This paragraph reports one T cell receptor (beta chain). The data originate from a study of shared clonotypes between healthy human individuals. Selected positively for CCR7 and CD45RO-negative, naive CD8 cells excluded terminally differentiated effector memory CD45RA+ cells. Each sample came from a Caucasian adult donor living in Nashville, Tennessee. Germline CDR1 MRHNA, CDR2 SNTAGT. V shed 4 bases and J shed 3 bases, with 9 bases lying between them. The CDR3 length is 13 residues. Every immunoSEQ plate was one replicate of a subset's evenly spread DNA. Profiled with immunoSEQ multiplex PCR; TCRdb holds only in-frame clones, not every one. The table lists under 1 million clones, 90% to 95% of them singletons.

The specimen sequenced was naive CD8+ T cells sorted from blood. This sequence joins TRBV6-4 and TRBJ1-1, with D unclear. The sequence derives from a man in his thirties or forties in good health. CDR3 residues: CASSAAWDTEAFF. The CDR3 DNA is TGTGCCAGCAGTGCGGCCTGGGACACTGAAGCTTTCTTT.